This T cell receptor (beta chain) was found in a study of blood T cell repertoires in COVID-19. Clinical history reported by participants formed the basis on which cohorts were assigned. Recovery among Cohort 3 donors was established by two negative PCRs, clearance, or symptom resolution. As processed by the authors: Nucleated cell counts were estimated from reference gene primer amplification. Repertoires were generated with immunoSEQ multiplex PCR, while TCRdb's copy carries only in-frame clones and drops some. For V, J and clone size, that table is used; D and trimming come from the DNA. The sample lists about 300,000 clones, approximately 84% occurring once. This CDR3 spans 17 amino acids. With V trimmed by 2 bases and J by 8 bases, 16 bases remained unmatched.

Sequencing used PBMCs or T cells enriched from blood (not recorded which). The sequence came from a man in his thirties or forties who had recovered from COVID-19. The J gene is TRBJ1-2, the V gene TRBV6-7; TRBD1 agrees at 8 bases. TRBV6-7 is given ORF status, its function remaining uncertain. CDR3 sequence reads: CASSYADTGQGTMGYTF. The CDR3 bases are TGTGCCAGCAGTTACGCCGATACCGGACAGGGAACGATGGGCTACACCTTC.